This entry lists 11 T cell receptor beta chains sequenced from one sample in a study of blood T cells in healthy people across ages (dated by TCRdb to the mid-2010s). Library generation was performed with 5' RACE. Sequenced on an Illumina HiSeq 2500. A second PCR of roughly 7 to 12 cycles was performed with a sample-barcoded 5' primer and a J-beta primer mix. Using fastp at Q25 and MiXCR, TCRdb reprocessed the public reads and kept productive beta chains. Each CDR3 protein appears once, grouped with its most common genes and DNA. This sample lists over 950,000 distinct CDR3 sequences; roughly 51% were detected once. Together, the top ten hold about 21% of the sample. The source material was blood. Source of these receptors: a woman in her sixties or seventies in good health.

The CDR3 is CSVTRTRIYNEQFF. CDR3 coding DNA: TGCAGTGTCACTAGGACCCGAATCTACAATGAGCAGTTCTTC. V usage is TRBV20-1 and J usage is TRBJ2-1, with D maybe TRBD2 (5 bases). In germline, CDR1 is DFQATT, CDR2 SNEGSKA (reference sequence). The CDR3 spans 14 residues. V lost 7 bases, J lost 3 bases, and 16 bases lay in between.

Comment on this clonotype: One end of the junction does not line up with germline, which may come from a read error. The J gene is TRBJ1-5, the V gene TRBV2; D is undetermined. The CDR3 spans 16 residues. The V gene's germline CDR1 is SNHLY and CDR2 FYNNEI. The chain's CDR3 is CASRTLGGLSNQPQHF. The CDR3 DNA sequence: TGCGCCAGCAGGACTCTTGGAGGGTTAAGCAATCAGCCCCAGCATTTT.

The table lists this clonotype with a few counts. The V gene is TRBV20-1, the J gene TRBJ2-5, with 7 positions matching TRBD1. In germline, CDR1 is DFQATT, CDR2 SNEGSKA (reference sequence). The CDR3 is 12 residues long. The junction had 1 base not matched to a gene; V was cut back by 2 bases and J by 4 bases. The CDR3 bases are TGCAGTGCTAGACCAGGGGGAGAGACCCAGTACTTC. It encodes CSARPGGETQYF.

The rearrangement joins TRBV11-2 to TRBJ1-2; no clear D. CDR3 length: 18 amino acids. In germline, CDR1 is SGHAT, CDR2 FQNNGV. Trimming removed 0 bases at V and 8 bases at J, with 25 bases between. CDR3 in DNA: TGTGCCAGCAGCTTAGAGGGCTGGCTTCCGCCTGTAAAAACGGGCTACACCTTC. Encoded protein: CASSLEGWLPPVKTGYTF.

This clonotype has at least ten counts. The rearrangement links TRBV2 to TRBJ2-7; unclear D gene. This CDR3 has 16 residues. Germline CDR1 and CDR2: SNHLY and FYNNEI. Between the trimmed V and J ends, which lost 3 bases and 4 bases, there was a span of 19 bases. The CDR3 is CASSEDRFNWGYEQYF. DNA for the CDR3: TGTGCCAGCAGTGAGGACCGCTTTAACTGGGGTTACGAGCAGTACTTC.

The chain combines TRBV12-3 or TRBV12-4 with TRBJ2-7; D gene unclear. CDR3 size: 14 residues. V was cut by 4 bases and J by 4 bases, with 14 bases left in between. CDR3 in DNA: TGTGCCAGCAGTTCCCCCACGACCTCTTACGAGCAGTACTTC. Protein product: CASSSPTTSYEQYF.

The rearrangement joins TRBV7-9 to TRBJ2-4; 8 bases match TRBD1. Germline CDR1 is SEHNR and CDR2 is FQNEAQ (reference sequence). This CDR3 is 15 amino acids long. The V segment lost 1 base and the J segment 13 bases; nucleotides outside the gene matches: 12. As DNA, the CDR3 is TGTGCCAGCAGCTTAGTACCAGGGGGCTACTTGGAGCAGTACTTC. It codes for CASSLVPGGYLEQYF. Full variable domain (missing parts from reference TRBV7-9 and TRBJ2-4): DTGVSQNPRHKITKRGQNVTFRCDPISEHNRLYWYRQTLGQGPEFLTYFQNEAQLEKSRLLSDRFSAERPKGSFSTLEIQRTEQGDSAMYLCASSLVPGGYLEQYFGAGTRLSVL.

This chain uses TRBV12-3 or TRBV12-4 with TRBJ2-7; TRBD1 might be the D (5 bases). The CDR3 contains 14 residues. V was shortened by 5 bases and J by 5 bases, with 16 bases between the two germline ends. CDR3 in DNA: TGTGCCAGCAGTATAAGCAGGGCCCTGGACGAGCAGTACTTC. Translated, it gives CASSISRALDEQYF.

The V gene is TRBV5-1, the J gene TRBJ2-1; 10 nucleotides agree with TRBD2. The J segment lost 9 bases and the V segment lost 3 bases, leaving 9 bases of the junction unmatched. This CDR3 spans 15 amino acids. Germline CDR1 and CDR2: SGHRS and YFSETQ. CDR3: CASSYPSGSGGEQFF. In DNA, the CDR3 is TGCGCCAGCAGCTACCCTAGCGGGAGTGGTGGTGAGCAGTTCTTC. Full variable domain (rest looked up from reference TRBV5-1 and TRBJ2-1): KAGVTQTPRYLIKTRGQQVTLSCSPISGHRSVSWYQQTPGQGLQFLFEYFSETQRNKGNFPGRFSGRQFSNSRSEMNVSTLELGDSALYLCASSYPSGSGGEQFFGPGTRLTVL.

The gene calls are TRBV7-8 and TRBJ2-3, with TRBD2 matching over 7 bases. Germline CDR1 reads SGHVS; CDR2 reads FQNEAQ. The CDR3 runs 16 residues. V lost 5 bases and J lost 10; bases outside the gene matches: 18. Here the CDR3 reads CASSERVGGDLLAQYF. The CDR3 DNA follows: TGTGCCAGCAGCGAACGTGTGGGGGGGGATCTACTGGCGCAGTATTTT. The whole variable domain, filled in from reference TRBV7-8 and TRBJ2-3, reads GAGVSQSPRYKVAKRGQDVALRCDPISGHVSLFWYQQALGQGPEFLTYFQNEAQLDKSGLPSDRFFAERPEGSVSTLKIQRTQQEDSAVYLCASSERVGGDLLAQYFGPGTRLTVL.

The rearrangement joins TRBV25-1 to TRBJ2-7, with TRBD2 matching 7 bases. The CDR3 totals 15 residues. V lost 6 bases and J lost 0; bases outside the gene matches: 8. Germline V CDR1 and CDR2: MGHDK, SYGVNS. Here the CDR3 DNA reads TGTGCCAGCAGAGATACTAGCGTGAGCTCCTACGAGCAGTACTTC. Amino acid sequence: CASRDTSVSSYEQYF.